One and the same sample provided the 22 T cell receptor beta chains below, sequenced in a study of blood T cell repertoires in COVID-19. Assay: immunoSEQ multiplex PCR; the TCRdb copy retains only in-frame clones and omits some. The repertoire has roughly 260,000 clones, about 89% of them found once; the top ten carry around 2%. The sequenced sample was PBMCs or T cells enriched from blood (not recorded which). All receptors come from a woman aged 18-29 years who had recovered from COVID-19.

The gene calls are TRBV10-3 and TRBJ1-1; no clear D. Germline assignment: CDR1 ENHRY and CDR2 SYGVKD. The CDR3 contains 14 residues. V was clipped by 4 bases and J by 5 bases, with 14 bases between them. CDR3 loop: CAISGVGPGTEAFF. CDR3 bases: TGTGCCATCAGTGGGGTAGGGCCGGGAACTGAAGCTTTCTTT.

The V and J genes are TRBV10-3 and TRBJ2-1; tentatively, D is TRBD2 (5 bases). V shed 9 bases and J shed 8 bases, with 17 bases lying between them. Looked up from germline, CDR1 is ENHRY and CDR2 is SYGVKD. This CDR3 region has 13 residues. The CDR3 DNA sequence: TGTGCCATGGGCCGCCCGGAGGTCGATGAGCAGTTCTTC. Encoded protein: CAMGRPEVDEQFF.

V gene TRBV6-5 combines with J gene TRBJ1-2; TRBD1 matches 8 bases. Germline V gene sequence: CDR1 MNHEY, CDR2 SVGAGI. CDR3 length: 12 residues. The V segment lost 11 bases and the J segment 3 bases; nucleotides outside the gene matches: 5. CDR3 in DNA: TGTGCCGGAATGACAGGGGACTATGGCTACACCTTC. Protein: CAGMTGDYGYTF.

In its sample, this clone was seen once. This rearrangement joins TRBV4-2 to TRBJ1-2; 8 nucleotides line up with TRBD1. Germline lookup yields CDR1 LGHNA and CDR2 YNFKEQ. V lost 1 base and J lost 6; bases outside the gene matches: 13. The CDR3 covers 17 residues. CDR3 nucleotides: TGTGCCAGCAGCCAAGGGACAGGGACGGCCGGGTTCAATGGCTACACCTTC. Its translation: CASSQGTGTAGFNGYTF.

The rearrangement links TRBV12-3 or TRBV12-4 to TRBJ1-2; no clear D. This CDR3 is 13 amino acids long. V gave up 5 bases and J gave up 1 base, with 8 bases separating them. This CDR3 is CASSLHYNYGYTF. The CDR3 nucleotides are TGTGCCAGCAGTCTCCACTATAACTATGGCTACACCTTC.

This clone was observed a few times. The chain recombines TRBV18 with TRBJ2-5, with 7 bases matching TRBD1. The CDR3 covers 15 residues. Trimming at V came to 1 base and at J to 6 bases, leaving 8 bases not matched to a gene. Germline CDR1 reads KGHSH; CDR2 reads LQKENI. CDR3 sequence reads: CASSPRGTDGQTQYF. For the CDR3, the DNA is TGTGCCAGCTCACCACGGGGGACAGACGGCCAGACCCAGTACTTC.

The rearrangement uses TRBV9 and TRBJ2-7, with 14 nucleotides matching TRBD2. Germline V lookup: CDR1 SGDLS, CDR2 YYNGEE. The CDR3 runs 15 residues. With 4 bases clipped from V and 4 bases from J, the junction kept 4 bases outside the gene matches. For the CDR3, the DNA is TGTGCCAGCAGCCTCGGGACTAGCGGGGGATACGAGCAGTACTTC. It is translated as CASSLGTSGGYEQYF.

The CDR3, as DNA: TGTGCCAGCAGCCAAGAGGAGGGGTGGTCGTACGAGCAGTACTTC. This gives the protein CASSQEEGWSYEQYF. The chain carries TRBV4-2 and TRBJ2-7, with D possibly being TRBD2 (6 bases). The CDR3 is 15 residues long. With 0 bases removed from V and 4 bases from J, the gap between germline ends came to 13 bases. Germline values: CDR1 LGHNA, CDR2 YNFKEQ.

CDR3 residues: CASSHTLAGGRTDTQYF. The CDR3 nucleotides are TGTGCCAGCAGCCATACTCTAGCGGGAGGGCGCACAGATACGCAGTATTTT. The J gene is TRBJ2-3, the V gene TRBV3-1 (or the pseudogene TRBV3-2); 12 bases fit TRBD2. Germline V CDR1 and CDR2: LGHDT, YNNKEL (reference sequence). The CDR3 is made up of 17 amino acids. The ends lost 3 bases at V and 1 base at J; junction bases unmatched: 5.

The chain couples TRBV4-1 to TRBJ2-2; the D gene is possibly TRBD1 (6 bases). This CDR3 comprises 16 residues. Germline values: CDR1 MGHRA, CDR2 YSYEKL. Trimming removed 3 bases at V and 1 base at J, with 12 bases between. This chain's CDR3 is CASSQPSRGNTGELFF. CDR3 DNA: TGCGCCAGCAGCCAGCCGTCCAGGGGGAACACCGGGGAGCTGTTTTTT.

The chain joins TRBV7-6 to TRBJ2-5; no clear D gene. The germline gives CDR1 SGHVS, CDR2 FNYEAQ. Trimming removed 5 bases from V and 5 bases from J, with 12 bases in between. This CDR3 contains 13 residues. CDR3 amino acids: CASSPSEVETQYF. The CDR3 DNA sequence: TGTGCCAGCAGCCCAAGCGAGGTTGAGACCCAGTACTTC. The variable domain in full, completed from reference TRBV7-6 and TRBJ2-5, reads GAGVSQSPRYKVTKRGQDVALRCDPISGHVSLYWYRQALGQGPEFLTYFNYEAQQDKSGLPNDRFSAERPEGSISTLTIQRTEQRDSAMYRCASSPSEVETQYFGPGTRLLVL.

The chain combines TRBV7-6 with TRBJ2-5, with D maybe TRBD1 (6 bases). The germline gives CDR1 SGHVS, CDR2 FNYEAQ. This CDR3 is 14 amino acids long. V was trimmed by 1 base and J by 3 bases, leaving 9 bases between them. The CDR3 bases are TGTGCCAGCAGCTTAGGACAGGTAGAAGAGACCCAGTACTTC. Its protein is CASSLGQVEETQYF.

The CDR3 here is CASARGSEQFF. The CDR3 nucleotides are TGTGCCAGTGCTAGGGGGAGCGAGCAGTTCTTC. The chain has TRBV19 and TRBJ2-1, with a weak D call TRBD1 (6 bases). This CDR3 has 11 amino acids. V shed 8 bases and J shed 10 bases, with 12 bases lying between them. Germline V gene sequence: CDR1 LNHDA, CDR2 SQIVND (reference sequence).

This clone has just one count. Other DNA sequences in this specimen translate into the identical CDR3. V gene TRBV9 combines with J gene TRBJ1-1, with a possible D match to TRBD1 (5 bases). The CDR3 sequence is 14 residues long. Germline V gene sequence: CDR1 SGDLS, CDR2 YYNGEE. The V end was cut by 0 bases, the J end by 1 base, with 7 bases between. CDR3 residues: CASSVGGQNTEAFF. CDR3 sequence (DNA): TGTGCCAGCAGCGTAGGCGGACAGAACACTGAAGCTTTCTTT.

This clone has more than one count but fewer than ten. The chain has TRBV29-1 and TRBJ1-2; TRBD1 agrees at 11 bases. Germline lookup yields CDR1 SQVTM and CDR2 ANQGSEA. This CDR3 spans 13 amino acids. J was trimmed by 3 bases and V by 7 bases; bases with no gene match: 4. In nucleotides, the CDR3 is TGCAGCGCTGGACAGGGGGCGTACTATGGCTACACCTTC. Amino acids: CSAGQGAYYGYTF. Together with reference TRBV29-1 and TRBJ1-2, the CDR3 gives the full variable domain: SAVISQKPSRDICQRGTSLTIQCQVDSQVTMMFWYRQQPGQSLTLIATANQGSEATYESGFVIDKFPISRPNLTFSTLTVSNMSPEDSSIYLCSAGQGAYYGYTFGSGTRLTVV.

The V and J genes are TRBV10-3 and TRBJ1-1, with unresolved D. This CDR3 comprises 14 residues. From germline, CDR1 is ENHRY and CDR2 SYGVKD. V was cut by 6 bases and J by 4 bases, with 15 bases left in between. The CDR3: CAIREQDGSTEAFF. CDR3 in DNA: TGTGCCATCAGGGAACAAGACGGGAGCACTGAAGCTTTCTTT.

J is TRBJ2-1 and V is TRBV7-3; weak D call: TRBD2 (5 bases). The CDR3 totals 14 residues. The V end lost 5 bases, the J end lost 3 bases, and 11 bases lay between the germline ends. Germline assignment: CDR1 SGHTA and CDR2 FQGTGA. The CDR3 coding sequence is TGTGCCAGCAGCCCGTCGAGCGGCTACAATGAGCAGTTCTTC. It translates to CASSPSSGYNEQFF.

The chain couples TRBV3-1 (or the pseudogene TRBV3-2) to TRBJ2-3; unclear D gene. Germline V gene lookup returns CDR1 LGHDT and CDR2 YNNKEL (reference sequence). Deletions cut 1 base from V and 4 bases from J, with 3 bases between. The CDR3 consists of 12 residues. CDR3 loop: CASSQVSDTQYF. The CDR3 coding sequence is TGTGCCAGCAGCCAAGTCTCAGATACGCAGTATTTT.

The V call is TRBV27, the J call TRBJ2-1; 7 nucleotides align to TRBD2. From germline, CDR1 is MNHEY and CDR2 SMNVEV (reference sequence). The CDR3 is 16 amino acids. Trimming removed 4 bases from V and 3 bases from J; junction bases left unmatched: 9. CDR3 protein: CASSSRGVTVYNEQFF. DNA for the CDR3: TGTGCCAGCAGTTCACGGGGGGTAACTGTCTACAATGAGCAGTTCTTC.

This chain uses TRBV25-1 with TRBJ1-2; 11 nucleotides match TRBD1. J lost 2 bases, V lost 5 bases, and 10 bases had no gene match. Germline V CDR1 and CDR2: MGHDK, SYGVNS. This CDR3 is 17 amino acids long. CDR3 loop: CASSPPGGTGGNYGYTF. The CDR3 bases are TGTGCCAGCAGTCCCCCGGGGGGGACAGGGGGAAACTATGGCTACACCTTC.

This sequence joins TRBV6-6 and TRBJ1-3, with 11 bases identical to TRBD1. The CDR3 is 15 residues long. V lost 6 bases, J lost 5 bases, and 6 bases stayed unmatched. The germline V gene encodes CDR1 MNHNY and CDR2 SVGAGI (reference sequence). The CDR3 region is CASSRTGGKRNTIYF. DNA of the CDR3: TGTGCCAGCAGCCGGACAGGGGGCAAAAGAAACACCATATATTTT.

This chain connects TRBV11-2 to TRBJ2-2; 7 bases are shared with TRBD2. This CDR3 is 15 amino acids long. Germline-derived CDR1 and CDR2 are SGHAT and FQNNGV. Trimming removed 5 bases from V and 3 bases from J; junction bases left unmatched: 6. Here the CDR3 DNA reads TGTGCCAGCAGCACGAGCGGGATACACACCGGGGAGCTGTTTTTT. It is translated as CASSTSGIHTGELFF.